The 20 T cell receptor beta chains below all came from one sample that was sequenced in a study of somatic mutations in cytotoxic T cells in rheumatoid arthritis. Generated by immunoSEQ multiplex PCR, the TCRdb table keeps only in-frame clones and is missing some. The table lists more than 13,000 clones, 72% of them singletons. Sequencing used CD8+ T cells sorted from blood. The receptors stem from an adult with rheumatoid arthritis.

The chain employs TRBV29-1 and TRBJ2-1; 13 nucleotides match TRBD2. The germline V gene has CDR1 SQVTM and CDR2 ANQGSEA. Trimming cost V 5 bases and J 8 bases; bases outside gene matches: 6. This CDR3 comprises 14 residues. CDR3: CSVPGLAGSHEQFF. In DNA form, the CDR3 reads TGCAGCGTTCCGGGACTAGCGGGGAGCCATGAGCAGTTCTTC.

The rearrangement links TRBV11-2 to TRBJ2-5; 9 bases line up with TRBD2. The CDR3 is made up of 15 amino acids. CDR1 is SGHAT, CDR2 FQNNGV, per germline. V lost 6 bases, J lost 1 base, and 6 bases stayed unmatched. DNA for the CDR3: TGTGCCAGCAGGTGGCTAGCGGGGACCCAAGAGACCCAGTACTTC. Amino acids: CASRWLAGTQETQYF.

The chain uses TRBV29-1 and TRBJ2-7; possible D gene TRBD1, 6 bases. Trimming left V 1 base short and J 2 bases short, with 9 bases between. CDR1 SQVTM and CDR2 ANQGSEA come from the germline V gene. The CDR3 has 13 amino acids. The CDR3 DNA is TGCAGCGTTGAAGGGACAGTTACCTACGAGCAGTACTTC. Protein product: CSVEGTVTYEQYF.

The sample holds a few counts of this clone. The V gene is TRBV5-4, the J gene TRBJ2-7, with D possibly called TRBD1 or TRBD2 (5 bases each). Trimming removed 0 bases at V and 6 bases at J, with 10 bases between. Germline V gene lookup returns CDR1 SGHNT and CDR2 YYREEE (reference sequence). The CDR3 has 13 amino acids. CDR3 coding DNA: TGTGCCAGCAGCTTGGCCCGGGGCTTCGAGCAGTACTTC. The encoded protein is CASSLARGFEQYF.

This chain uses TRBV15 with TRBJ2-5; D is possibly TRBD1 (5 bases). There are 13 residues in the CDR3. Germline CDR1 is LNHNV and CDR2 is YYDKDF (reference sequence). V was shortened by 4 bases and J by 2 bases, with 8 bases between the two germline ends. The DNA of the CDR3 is TGTGCCACCAGCATCAGGGATCAAGAGACCCAGTACTTC. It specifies CATSIRDQETQYF.

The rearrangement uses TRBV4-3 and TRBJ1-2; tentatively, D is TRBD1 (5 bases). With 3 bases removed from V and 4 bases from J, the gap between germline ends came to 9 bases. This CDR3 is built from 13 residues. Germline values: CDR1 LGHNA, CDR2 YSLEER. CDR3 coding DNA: TGCGCCAGCAGCCAGTGGAGGGGCTATGGCTACACCTTC. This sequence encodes CASSQWRGYGYTF.

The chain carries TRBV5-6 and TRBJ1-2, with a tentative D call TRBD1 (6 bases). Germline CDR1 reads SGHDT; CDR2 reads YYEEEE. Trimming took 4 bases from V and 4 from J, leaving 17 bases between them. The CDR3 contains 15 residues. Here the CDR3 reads CASSSRTGRLYGYTF. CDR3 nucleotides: TGTGCCAGCAGCAGCCGAACAGGGCGCCTCTATGGCTACACCTTC.

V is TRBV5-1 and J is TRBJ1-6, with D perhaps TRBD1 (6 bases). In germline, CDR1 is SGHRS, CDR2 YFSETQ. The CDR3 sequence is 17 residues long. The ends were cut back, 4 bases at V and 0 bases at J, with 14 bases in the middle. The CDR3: CASSIDRPSSYNSPLHF. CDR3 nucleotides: TGCGCCAGCAGCATCGACAGGCCCAGCTCCTATAATTCACCCCTCCACTTT.

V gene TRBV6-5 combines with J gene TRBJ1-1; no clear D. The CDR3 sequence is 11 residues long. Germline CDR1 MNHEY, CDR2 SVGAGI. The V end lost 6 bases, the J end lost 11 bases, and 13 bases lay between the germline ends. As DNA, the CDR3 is TGTGCCAGCAGAGGAGGGATGCGGGCTTTCTTT. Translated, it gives CASRGGMRAFF.

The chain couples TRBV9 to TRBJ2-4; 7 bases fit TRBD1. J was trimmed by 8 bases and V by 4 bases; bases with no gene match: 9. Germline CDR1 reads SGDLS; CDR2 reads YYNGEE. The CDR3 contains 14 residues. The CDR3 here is CASSPRDSQYIQYF. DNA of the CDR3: TGTGCCAGCAGCCCCCGGGACAGTCAATACATTCAGTACTTC. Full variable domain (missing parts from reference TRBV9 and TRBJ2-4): DSGVTQTPKHLITATGQRVTLRCSPRSGDLSVYWYQQSLDQGLQFLIQYYNGEERAKGNILERFSAQQFPDLHSELNLSSLELGDSALYFCASSPRDSQYIQYFGAGTRLSVL.

CDR3 residues: CASRNSGGAYNEQFF. For the CDR3, the DNA is TGTGCCAGCAGGAATAGCGGGGGGGCCTACAATGAGCAGTTCTTC. The chain employs TRBV2 and TRBJ2-1, with 11 bases fitting TRBD2. This CDR3 contains 15 residues. The J segment lost 2 bases and the V segment lost 6 bases, leaving 3 bases of the junction unmatched. In germline, CDR1 is SNHLY, CDR2 FYNNEI. Full variable domain (remainder filled in from reference TRBV2 and TRBJ2-1): EPEVTQTPSHQVTQMGQEVILRCVPISNHLYFYWYRQILGQKVEFLVSFYNNEISEKSEIFDDQFSVERPDGSNFTLKIRSTKLEDSAMYFCASRNSGGAYNEQFFGPGTRLTVL.

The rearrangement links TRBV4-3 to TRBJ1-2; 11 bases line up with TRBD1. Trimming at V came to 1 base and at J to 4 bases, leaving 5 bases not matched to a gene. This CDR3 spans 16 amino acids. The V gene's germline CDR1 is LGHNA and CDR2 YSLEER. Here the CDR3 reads CASSQAPGQGGYGYTF. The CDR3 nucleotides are TGCGCCAGCAGCCAAGCCCCGGGACAGGGGGGCTATGGCTACACCTTC.

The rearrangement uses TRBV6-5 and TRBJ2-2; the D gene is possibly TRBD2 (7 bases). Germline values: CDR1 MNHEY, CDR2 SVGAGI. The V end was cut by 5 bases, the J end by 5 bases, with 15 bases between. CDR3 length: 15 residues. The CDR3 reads CASSPGGTHTGELFF. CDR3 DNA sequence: TGTGCCAGCAGTCCCGGGGGGACACATACCGGGGAGCTGTTTTTT.

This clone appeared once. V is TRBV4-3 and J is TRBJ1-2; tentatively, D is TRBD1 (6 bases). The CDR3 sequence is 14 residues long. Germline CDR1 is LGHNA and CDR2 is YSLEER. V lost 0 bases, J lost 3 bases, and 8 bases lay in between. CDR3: CASSQDRTDYGYTF. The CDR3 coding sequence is TGCGCCAGCAGCCAAGATAGGACAGACTATGGCTACACCTTC.

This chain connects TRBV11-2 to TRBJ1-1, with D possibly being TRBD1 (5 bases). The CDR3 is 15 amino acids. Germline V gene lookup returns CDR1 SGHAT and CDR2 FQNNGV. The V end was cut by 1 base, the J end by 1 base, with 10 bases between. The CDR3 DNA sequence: TGTGCCAGCAGCTTAGGTTGGCAGGGGAACACTGAAGCTTTCTTT. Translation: CASSLGWQGNTEAFF.

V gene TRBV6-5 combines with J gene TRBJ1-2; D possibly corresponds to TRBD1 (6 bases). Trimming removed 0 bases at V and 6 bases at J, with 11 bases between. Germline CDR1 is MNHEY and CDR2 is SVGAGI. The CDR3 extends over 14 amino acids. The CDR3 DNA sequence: TGTGCCAGCAGTTACTCGAAGGCAGGGGATGGCTACACCTTC. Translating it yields CASSYSKAGDGYTF.

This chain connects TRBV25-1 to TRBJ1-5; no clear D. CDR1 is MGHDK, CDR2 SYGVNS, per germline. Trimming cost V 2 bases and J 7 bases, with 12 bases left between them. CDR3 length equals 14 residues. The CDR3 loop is CASSEGGEEQPQHF. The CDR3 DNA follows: TGTGCCAGCAGTGAAGGAGGAGAGGAGCAGCCCCAGCATTTT. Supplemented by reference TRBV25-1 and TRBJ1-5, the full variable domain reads EADIYQTPRYLVIGTGKKITLECSQTMGHDKMYWYQQDPGMELHLIHYSYGVNSTEKGDLSSESTVSRIRTEHFPLTLESARPSHTSQYLCASSEGGEEQPQHFGDGTRLSIL.

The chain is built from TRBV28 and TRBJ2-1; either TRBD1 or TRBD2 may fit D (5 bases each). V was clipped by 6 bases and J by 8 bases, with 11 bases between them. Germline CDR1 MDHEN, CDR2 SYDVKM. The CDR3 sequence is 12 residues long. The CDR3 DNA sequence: TGTGCCAGCAGGGGCCGGGGCGATGAGCAGTTCTTC. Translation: CASRGRGDEQFF.

This CDR3 reads CASSSPGPGLETQYF. Here the CDR3 DNA reads TGTGCCAGCAGTTCACCGGGGCCTGGCCTAGAGACCCAGTACTTC. This sequence joins TRBV28 and TRBJ2-5; D may be TRBD1 or TRBD2 (5 bases each). The V end was cut by 4 bases, the J end by 4 bases, with 16 bases between. Germline values: CDR1 MDHEN, CDR2 SYDVKM. This CDR3 region has 15 residues.

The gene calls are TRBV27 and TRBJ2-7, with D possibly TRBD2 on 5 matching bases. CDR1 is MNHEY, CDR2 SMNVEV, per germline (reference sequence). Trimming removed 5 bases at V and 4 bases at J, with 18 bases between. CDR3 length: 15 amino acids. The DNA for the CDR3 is TGTGCCAGCAGTGCCCTGACCTCGGGATCGTACGAGCAGTACTTC. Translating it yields CASSALTSGSYEQYF.